This TCR beta chain was sequenced in a study of T cells in Graves' hyperthyroidism and ophthalmopathy. What was amplified from RNA transcripts were TCR beta CDR3 regions. The TCR CDR3 first-round RT-PCR relied on the HTBI primer set. TCRdb fed the multiplex PCR reads into MiXCR, producing one record per CDR3 protein. The profile shows over 250,000 distinct CDR3 sequences, less than 30% of them singletons. The CDR3 is 16 residues long. V trimming: 1 base; J trimming: 0 bases; junction bases outside the gene matches: 4. Germline V CDR1 and CDR2: LNHDA, SQIVND (reference sequence). Study conclusions and caveats: Classification by a 13 V-J model distinguished ophthalmopathy from stable hyperthyroidism. Ophthalmopathy got predicted by the model a median 6.5 months before its onset.

A patient was excluded if there was uncontrolled infection, other autoimmune disease, pregnancy or lactation. This clonotype was seen ten or more times. Its antigen is unidentified. The sample consisted of blood. This receptor was obtained from a man between 40 and 49 years old with Graves' hyperthyroidism that later progressed to Graves' ophthalmopathy. This chain uses TRBV19 with TRBJ1-1; 8 nucleotides match TRBD1. The CDR3 nucleotides read TGTGCCAGTAGTATAGGGACAGGGATCATGAACACTGAAGCTTTCTTT. Translated: CASSIGTGIMNTEAFF.